The rows below give T cell receptor beta chains drawn from one sample of a study of cytomegalovirus exposure and HLA in healthy donors. TCRdb's copy holds only in-frame clones and misses some; the assay was immunoSEQ multiplex PCR. The sample lists around 150,000 clones; 70% to 90% were seen once. Sequencing used PBMCs. These receptors all stem from a young man in good health and CMV-seropositive. The CDR3 runs from the conserved cysteine through the conserved F or W. The D gene is left open where the match is weak. The size field is filled for only some rows; it gives once, few, many or a size class.

D	length	V	J	size	CDR3	DNA
NA	12	TRBV30	TRBJ2-7	NA	CAWSPGLYEQYF	TGTGCCTGGAGTCCGGGACTCTACGAGCAGTACTTC
TRBD1	14	TRBV7-8	TRBJ2-7	NA	CASSSTGLTYEQYF	TGTGCCAGCAGCTCGACAGGGTTAACCTACGAGCAGTACTTC
NA	18	TRBV19	TRBJ2-1	NA	CASSVDPQGTISYNEQFF	TGTGCCAGTAGTGTAGACCCCCAGGGGACGATCTCCTACAATGAGCAGTTCTTC
NA	15	TRBV4-2	TRBJ2-2	NA	CASSQDPSGTGELFF	TGTGCCAGCAGCCAAGACCCTAGTGGCACCGGGGAGCTGTTTTTT
TRBD2	15	TRBV29-1	TRBJ2-2	NA	CSVHLSGGAPGELFF	TGCAGCGTTCACCTTAGCGGGGGGGCTCCCGGGGAGCTGTTTTTT
TRBD2	14	TRBV10-3	TRBJ2-7	NA	CAISELGTNYEQYF	TGTGCCATCAGTGAACTCGGGACTAACTACGAGCAGTACTTC
TRBD2	16	TRBV6-1	TRBJ2-1	NA	CASSEFLAGGYNEQFF	TGTGCCAGCAGTGAATTTCTAGCGGGGGGTTACAATGAGCAGTTCTTC
TRBD1	16	TRBV7-9	TRBJ1-2	NA	CASSLGQMDRQHGYTF	TGTGCCAGCAGCTTAGGGCAGATGGACAGGCAGCATGGCTACACCTTC
TRBD2	16	TRBV2	TRBJ2-1	NA	CASSEIRRGGLGEQFF	TGTGCCAGCAGTGAAATACGCCGGGGGGGCTTGGGTGAGCAGTTCTTC
TRBD1	13	TRBV29-1	TRBJ1-4	NA	CSAKGAANEKLFF	TGCAGCGCGAAGGGGGCGGCTAATGAAAAACTGTTTTTT
TRBD1	16	TRBV27	TRBJ1-2	NA	CASRPPGQGLGYGYTF	TGTGCCAGTAGACCTCCGGGACAGGGGCTCGGCTATGGCTACACCTTC
TRBD1	13	TRBV14	TRBJ1-1	few	CASSWGQGTEAFF	TGTGCCAGCAGCTGGGGACAGGGCACTGAAGCTTTCTTT
TRBD2	19	TRBV11-3	TRBJ2-3	NA	CASSSPSPGTKGREGTQYF	TGTGCCAGCAGCTCCCCATCTCCCGGGACTAAGGGGCGAGAGGGTACGCAGTATTTT
NA	13	TRBV27	TRBJ2-7	NA	CASSLSDKYEQYF	TGTGCCAGCAGTTTATCGGACAAGTACGAGCAGTACTTC
TRBD1	14	TRBV7-9	TRBJ1-1	NA	CASSIQGVNTEAFF	TGTGCCAGCAGTATACAGGGGGTGAACACTGAAGCTTTCTTT
NA	14	TRBV6-1	TRBJ1-5	once	CASSENRDYQPQHF	TGTGCCAGCAGTGAAAACAGGGATTATCAGCCCCAGCATTTT
NA	17	TRBV12-1	TRBJ1-5	NA	CASSFGPGGSGNQPQHF	TGTGCCAGCAGCTTTGGCCCAGGGGGTAGTGGCAATCAGCCCCAGCATTTT
NA	13	TRBV10-3	TRBJ1-5	few	CAISETGDQPQHF	TGTGCCATCAGTGAGACGGGGGATCAGCCCCAGCATTTT
NA	15	TRBV6-1	TRBJ1-2	NA	CASSEARAGVGGYTF	TGTGCCAGCAGTGAAGCCCGGGCAGGGGTTGGTGGCTACACCTTC
NA	13	TRBV25-1	TRBJ2-7	NA	CASSEFGGDEQYF	TGTGCCAGCAGTGAATTCGGCGGGGACGAGCAGTACTTC
NA	12	TRBV6-5	TRBJ1-6	NA	CASSFQYSPLHF	TGTGCCAGCAGTTTCCAATATTCACCCCTCCACTTT
NA	12	TRBV4-1	TRBJ1-3	NA	CASSQAGNTIYF	TGCGCCAGCAGCCAGGCCGGAAACACCATATATTTT
TRBD1	13	TRBV6-1	TRBJ1-1	NA	CASQQGASTEAFF	TGTGCCAGCCAACAGGGGGCTTCTACTGAAGCTTTCTTT
NA	14	TRBV7-9	TRBJ2-3	NA	CASSPVSPGDTQYF	TGTGCCAGCAGCCCCGTAAGTCCCGGGGATACGCAGTATTTT
NA	15	TRBV4-2	TRBJ1-5	NA	CASSQDEGDDQPQHF	TGTGCCAGCAGCCAAGATGAGGGTGACGATCAGCCCCAGCATTTT